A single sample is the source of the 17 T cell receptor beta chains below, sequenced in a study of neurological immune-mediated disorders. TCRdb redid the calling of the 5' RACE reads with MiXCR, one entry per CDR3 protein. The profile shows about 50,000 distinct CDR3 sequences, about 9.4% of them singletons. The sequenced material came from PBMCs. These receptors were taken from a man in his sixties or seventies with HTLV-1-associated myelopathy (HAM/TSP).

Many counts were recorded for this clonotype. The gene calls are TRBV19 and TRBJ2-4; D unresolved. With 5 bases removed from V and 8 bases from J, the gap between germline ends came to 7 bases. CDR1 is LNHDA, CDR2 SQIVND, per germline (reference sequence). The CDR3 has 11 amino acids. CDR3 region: CASSSLDIQYF. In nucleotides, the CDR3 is TGTGCCAGTAGTTCACTGGACATTCAGTACTTC. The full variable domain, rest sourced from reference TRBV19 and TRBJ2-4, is DGGITQSPKYLFRKEGQNVTLSCEQNLNHDAMYWYRQDPGQGLRLIYYSQIVNDFQKGDIAEGYSVSREKKESFPLTVTSAQKNPTAFYLCASSSLDIQYFGAGTRLSVL.

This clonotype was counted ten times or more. CDR3 coding DNA: TGTGCCAGCAGCTTATATACGGGGTGGAACACCATATATTTT. Translated: CASSLYTGWNTIYF. The V gene is TRBV7-2, the J gene TRBJ1-3; no definite D call. V lost 2 bases and J lost 7, with 12 bases in between. The CDR3 runs to 14 residues. Germline values: CDR1 SGHTA, CDR2 FQGNSA.

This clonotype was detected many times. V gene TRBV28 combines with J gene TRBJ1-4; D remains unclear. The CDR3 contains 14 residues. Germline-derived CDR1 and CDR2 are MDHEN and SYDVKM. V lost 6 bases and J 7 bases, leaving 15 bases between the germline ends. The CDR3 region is CASRVTYRGEKLFF. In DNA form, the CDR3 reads TGTGCCAGCAGGGTGACGTACCGGGGTGAAAAACTGTTTTTT.

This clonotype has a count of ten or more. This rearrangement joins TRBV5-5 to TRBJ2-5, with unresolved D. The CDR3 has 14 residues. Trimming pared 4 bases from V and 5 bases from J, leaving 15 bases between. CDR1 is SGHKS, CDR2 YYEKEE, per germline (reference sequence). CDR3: CASSPAPGSETQYF. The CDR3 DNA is TGTGCCAGCAGCCCCGCTCCCGGTTCGGAGACCCAGTACTTC.

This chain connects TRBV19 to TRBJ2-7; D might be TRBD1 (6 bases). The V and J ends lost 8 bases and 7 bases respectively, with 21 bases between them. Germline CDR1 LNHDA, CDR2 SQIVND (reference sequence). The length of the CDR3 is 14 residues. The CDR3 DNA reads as TGTGCCAGTCGGGACAACCAGAAATTATGGGAGCAGTACTTC. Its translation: CASRDNQKLWEQYF.

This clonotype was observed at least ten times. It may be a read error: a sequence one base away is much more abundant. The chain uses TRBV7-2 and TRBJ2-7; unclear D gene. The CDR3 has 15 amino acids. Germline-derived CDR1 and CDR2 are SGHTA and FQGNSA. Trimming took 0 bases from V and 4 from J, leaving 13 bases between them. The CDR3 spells CASSLAGRTKYEQYF. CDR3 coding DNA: TGTGCCAGCAGCTTAGCTGGAAGGACCAAATACGAGCAGTACTTC.

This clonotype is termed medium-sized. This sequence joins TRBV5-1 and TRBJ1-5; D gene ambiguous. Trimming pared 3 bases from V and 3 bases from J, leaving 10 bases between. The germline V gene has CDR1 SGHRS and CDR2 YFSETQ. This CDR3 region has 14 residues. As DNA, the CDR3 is TGCGCCAGCAGCTCCGGACCGGACAATCAGCCCCAGCATTTT. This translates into CASSSGPDNQPQHF.

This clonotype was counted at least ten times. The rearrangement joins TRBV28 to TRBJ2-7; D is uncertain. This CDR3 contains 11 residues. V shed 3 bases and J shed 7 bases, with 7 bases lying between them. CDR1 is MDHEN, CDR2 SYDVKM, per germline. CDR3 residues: CASSFSREQYF. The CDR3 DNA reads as TGTGCCAGCAGTTTTTCCCGGGAGCAGTACTTC.

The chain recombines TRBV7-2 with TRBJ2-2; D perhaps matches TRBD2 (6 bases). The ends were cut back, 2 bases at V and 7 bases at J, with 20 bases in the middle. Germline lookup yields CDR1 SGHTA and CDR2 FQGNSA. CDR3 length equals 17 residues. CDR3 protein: CASSLTLGGTPHGELFF. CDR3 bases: TGTGCCAGCAGCTTAACTCTCGGCGGGACCCCCCACGGGGAGCTGTTTTTT.

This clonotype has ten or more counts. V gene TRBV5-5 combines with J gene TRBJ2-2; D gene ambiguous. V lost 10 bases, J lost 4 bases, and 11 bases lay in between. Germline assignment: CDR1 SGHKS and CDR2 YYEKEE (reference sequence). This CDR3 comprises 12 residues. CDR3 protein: CAGETGTGELFF. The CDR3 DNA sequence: TGTGCCGGCGAGACCGGCACCGGGGAGCTGTTTTTT.

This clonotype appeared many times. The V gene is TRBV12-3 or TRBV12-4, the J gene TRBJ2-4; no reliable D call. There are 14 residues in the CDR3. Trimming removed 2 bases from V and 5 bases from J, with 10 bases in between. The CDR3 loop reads CASSLSVTENIQYF. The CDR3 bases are TGTGCCAGCAGTTTAAGCGTCACGGAAAACATTCAGTACTTC.

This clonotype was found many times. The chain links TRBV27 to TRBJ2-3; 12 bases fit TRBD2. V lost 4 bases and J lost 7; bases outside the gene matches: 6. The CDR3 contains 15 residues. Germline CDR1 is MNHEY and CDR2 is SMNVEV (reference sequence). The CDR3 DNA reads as TGTGCCAGCAGTTCTCTTCGGACTAGCGGGAATACGCAGTATTTT. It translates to CASSSLRTSGNTQYF.

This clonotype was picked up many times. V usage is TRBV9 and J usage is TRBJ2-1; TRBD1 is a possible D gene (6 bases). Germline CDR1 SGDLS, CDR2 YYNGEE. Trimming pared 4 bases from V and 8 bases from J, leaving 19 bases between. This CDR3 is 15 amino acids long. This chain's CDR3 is CASSTRGYPGDEQFF. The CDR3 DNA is TGTGCCAGCAGCACCAGGGGCTATCCCGGGGATGAGCAGTTCTTC.

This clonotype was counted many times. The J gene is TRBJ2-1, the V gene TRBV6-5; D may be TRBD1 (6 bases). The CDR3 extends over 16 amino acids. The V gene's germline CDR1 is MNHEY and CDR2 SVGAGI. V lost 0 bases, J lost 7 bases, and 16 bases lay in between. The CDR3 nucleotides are TGTGCCAGCAGTTACTCGGGGACACCCGTTCGGAATGAGCAGTTCTTC. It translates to CASSYSGTPVRNEQFF.

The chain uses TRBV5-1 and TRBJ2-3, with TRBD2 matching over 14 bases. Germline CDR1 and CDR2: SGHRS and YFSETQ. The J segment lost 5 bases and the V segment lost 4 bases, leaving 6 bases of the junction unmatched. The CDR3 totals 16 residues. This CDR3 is CASSPGTSGRGDTQYF. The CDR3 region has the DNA TGCGCCAGCAGCCCGGGGACTAGCGGGAGAGGAGATACGCAGTATTTT. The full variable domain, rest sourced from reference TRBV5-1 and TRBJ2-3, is KAGVTQTPRYLIKTRGQQVTLSCSPISGHRSVSWYQQTPGQGLQFLFEYFSETQRNKGNFPGRFSGRQFSNSRSEMNVSTLELGDSALYLCASSPGTSGRGDTQYFGPGTRLTVL.

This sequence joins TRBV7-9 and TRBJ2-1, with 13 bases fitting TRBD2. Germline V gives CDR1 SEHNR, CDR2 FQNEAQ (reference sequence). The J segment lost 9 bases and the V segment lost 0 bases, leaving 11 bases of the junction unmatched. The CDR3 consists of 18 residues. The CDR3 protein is CASSLAVGTSGIAVEQFF. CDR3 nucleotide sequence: TGTGCCAGCAGCTTAGCGGTAGGGACTAGCGGGATTGCTGTTGAGCAGTTCTTC.

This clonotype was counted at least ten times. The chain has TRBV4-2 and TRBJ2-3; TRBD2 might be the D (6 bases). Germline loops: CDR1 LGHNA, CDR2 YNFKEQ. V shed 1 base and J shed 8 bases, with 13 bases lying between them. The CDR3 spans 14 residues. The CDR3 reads CASSQAGEAGTQYF. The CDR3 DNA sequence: TGTGCCAGCAGCCAAGCGGGAGAGGCCGGTACGCAGTATTTT.